The 7 T cell receptor beta chains given below trace back to one sample, sequenced in a study of blood T cell repertoires in COVID-19. The assay was immunoSEQ multiplex PCR, and TCRdb's table has in-frame clones only and misses some. The table lists under 300,000 clones, approximately 83% of them singletons. Sequenced: PBMCs or T cells enriched from blood (not recorded which). The receptors were sampled from a middle-aged woman with acute COVID-19.

The chain carries TRBV5-6 and TRBJ2-1; D possibly corresponds to TRBD2 (5 bases). V lost 0 bases and J lost 0, with 7 bases in between. The length of the CDR3 is 15 residues. CDR1 and CDR2 from the germline V gene are SGHDT and YYEEEE. The CDR3 nucleotides read TGTGCCAGCAGCTTGGTTGCGGGCTCCTACAATGAGCAGTTCTTC. Amino acids: CASSLVAGSYNEQFF.

The J gene is TRBJ2-2, the V gene TRBV23-1, with 8 bases lining up with TRBD1. TRBV23-1 is sorted into the ORF group, with uncertain function. The CDR3 totals 17 residues. V lost 0 bases to trimming and J lost 7 bases; unmatched junction nucleotides: 10. In nucleotides, the CDR3 is TGCGCCAGCAGTCAATCGCGATCCGACAGGGGCGTCGGGGAGCTGTTTTTT. It encodes CASSQSRSDRGVGELFF.

CDR3: CAISAGGVGELFF. As DNA, the CDR3 is TGTGCCATCAGCGCAGGTGGTGTTGGGGAGCTGTTTTTT. The chain combines TRBV10-3 with TRBJ2-2; D not certain. CDR3 length equals 13 residues. V was cut by 6 bases and J by 8 bases, with 13 bases left in between. Germline assignment: CDR1 ENHRY and CDR2 SYGVKD.

The chain couples TRBV3-1 (or the pseudogene TRBV3-2) to TRBJ1-4; TRBD1 matches at 7 bases. The CDR3 runs to 15 residues. Losses at the gene ends were 2 bases for V and 8 bases for J; bases not matched to a gene: 8. CDR1 is LGHDT and CDR2 is YNNKEL in the germline V gene (reference sequence). CDR3 in amino acids: CASSQNDRDGEKLFF. CDR3 nucleotides: TGTGCCAGCAGCCAAAATGACAGGGACGGCGAAAAACTGTTTTTT.

The J gene is TRBJ2-1, the V gene TRBV5-1; the match to TRBD1 covers 12 bases. CDR1 is SGHRS and CDR2 is YFSETQ in the germline V gene. The CDR3 is 16 residues long. V was clipped by 0 bases and J by 7 bases; unmatched bases: 5. As DNA, the CDR3 is TGCGCCAGCAGCTTGGCCTGGGACAGGGGGCTAAATGAGCAGTTCTTC. This sequence encodes CASSLAWDRGLNEQFF.

This chain joins TRBV5-1 and TRBJ2-1, with D possibly being TRBD1 (5 bases). V lost 4 bases and J 5 bases, leaving 10 bases between the germline ends. The CDR3 spans 13 residues. CDR1 and CDR2 from the germline V gene are SGHRS and YFSETQ. The CDR3 coding sequence is TGCGCCAGCAGCCGCGACAGTAACAATGAGCAGTTCTTC. Translating it yields CASSRDSNNEQFF.

This clone was found once. The V gene is TRBV21-1, the J gene TRBJ2-1; TRBD2 is the table's D call, not checked against the DNA. TRBV21-1 is marked as a pseudogene. This CDR3 has 13 residues. CDR3 amino acids: CASSIVSGGEQFF. The CDR3 DNA is TGTGCCAGCAGCATTGTTTCAGGAGGTGAGCAGTTCTTC.